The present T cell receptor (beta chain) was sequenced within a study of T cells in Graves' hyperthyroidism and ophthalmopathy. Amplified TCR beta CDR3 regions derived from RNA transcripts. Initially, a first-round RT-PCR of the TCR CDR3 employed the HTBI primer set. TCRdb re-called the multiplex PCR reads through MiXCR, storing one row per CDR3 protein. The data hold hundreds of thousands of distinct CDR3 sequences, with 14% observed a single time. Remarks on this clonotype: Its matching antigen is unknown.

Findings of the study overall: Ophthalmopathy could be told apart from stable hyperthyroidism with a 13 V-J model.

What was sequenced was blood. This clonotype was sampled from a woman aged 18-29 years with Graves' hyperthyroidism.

The CDR3 loop reads CASSTVKTIEAFF. DNA for the CDR3: TGTGCCAGTAGTACCGTTAAGACAATTGAAGCTTTCTTT. This chain joins TRBV19 and TRBJ1-1; D call uncertain. CDR1 is LNHDA and CDR2 is SQIVND in the germline V gene (reference sequence). There are 13 residues in the CDR3. Between the trimmed V and J ends, which lost 4 bases and 7 bases, there was a span of 13 bases.